The clone carrying this T cell receptor beta chain was counted once. As handled by the study authors: Reference gene primer amplification gave nucleated cell count estimates. Sequencing was performed with immunoSEQ multiplex PCR; in TCRdb, only in-frame clones are kept and a portion is missing. The DNA was the basis for D and trimming; V, J and clone size are from that table. The sample carries approximately 120,000 clones, 79% recorded once. The sample is drawn from a study of blood T cell repertoires in COVID-19. The CDR3 extends over 18 amino acids. Trimming took off 2 bases at V and 2 bases at J, with 19 bases between the two ends. Germline values: CDR1 KGHSH, CDR2 LQKENI.

The sample comprised peripheral blood. This sequence was found in a man in his forties or fifties with active or convalescent COVID-19. The genes are TRBV18 and TRBJ1-3; TRBD1 is a possible D gene (6 bases). In nucleotides, the CDR3 is TGTGCCAGCTCACCAAGTTCATATCGGACAGATGCTGGAAACACCATATATTTT. Translation: CASSPSSYRTDAGNTIYF.